The 27 T cell receptor delta chains listed next were all sequenced from one sample in a study of gamma-delta T cells after stem cell transplantation. TCRdb reprocessed the RT-PCR reads using CATT. The data show fewer than 5,500 delta-chain clones, 15% to 20% seen once. Sequencing was carried out using gamma-delta T cells. These receptors all come from a human donor. It is not recorded whose cells these are; they may come from a transplant donor.

This clone is classed as medium-sized. This chain links TRAV29/DV5 with TRDJ1, with a tentative D call TRDD3 (5 bases). Germline V gene sequence: CDR1 NSMFDY, CDR2 ISSIKDK. The CDR3 is 17 amino acids. Trimming cost V 0 bases and J 3 bases, with 21 bases left between them. The CDR3 sequence is CAASATHTYTEADKLIF. The CDR3 coding sequence is TGTGCAGCAAGCGCTACTCACACCTATACGGAAGCCGATAAACTCATCTTT.

This clone was observed a handful of times. V is TRDV1 and J is TRDJ1; possibly TRDD3 for D (5 bases). This CDR3 is 15 amino acids long. CDR1 and CDR2 from the germline V gene are TSWWSYY and QGS. V was shortened by 0 bases and J by 0 bases, with 8 bases between the two germline ends. The CDR3 here is CALGELGVHTDKLIF. The CDR3 bases are TGTGCTCTTGGGGAACTGGGGGTCCACACCGATAAACTCATCTTT.

As regards this clone: The sample contains more than one DNA sequence encoding this CDR3. The chain combines TRDV1 with TRDJ1; D may be TRDD3 (10 bases). CDR3 length equals 21 residues. The germline V and J ends were trimmed by 2 bases and 1 base, with 29 bases remaining between them. The germline gives CDR1 TSWWSYY, CDR2 QGS. CDR3 nucleotide sequence: TGTGCTCTTGGGGAAGGAAGGCCTTCCTACGTTTACTGGGGGATCACCGATAAACTCATCTTT. Encoded protein: CALGEGRPSYVYWGITDKLIF.

The sample holds one count of this clone. CDR3 sequence (DNA): TGTGCTCTTGGGGCCGGCCTCCTGGGGGATAGGAGGGCCGATAAACTCATCTTT. Translated, it gives CALGAGLLGDRRADKLIF. This chain connects TRDV1 to TRDJ1; the match to TRDD3 covers 10 bases. No J gene is reported in TCRdb; it was inferred here by comparing the DNA with germline. CDR1 is TSWWSYY and CDR2 is QGS in the germline V gene. The J segment lost 3 bases and the V segment lost 4 bases, leaving 14 bases of the junction unmatched. The CDR3 contains 18 residues.

This clone was seen only a few times. The chain recombines TRDV1 with TRDJ1, with 8 bases lining up with TRDD3. V shed 5 bases and J 2 bases; nucleotides not matched to a gene: 13. This CDR3 comprises 17 residues. CDR1 TSWWSYY and CDR2 QGS come from the germline V gene. CDR3 sequence reads: CALGSLAYWGLTDKLIF. The DNA of the CDR3 is TGTGCTCTTGGGTCCCTGGCGTACTGGGGGCTTACCGATAAACTCATCTTT.

In the case of this clone: The junction departs from the called germline gene at one end, perhaps through a read error. The genes are TRDV1 and TRDJ1, with TRDD3 matching 10 bases. The CDR3 sequence is 19 residues long. Germline assignment: CDR1 TSWWSYY and CDR2 QGS. CDR3 nucleotides: TGTGCTCTTGGGGAACGAAGACTGGGGGATTGGCTGGACACCGATAAACGCATCTTT. It codes for CALGERRLGDWLDTDKRIF.

In the case of this clone: The junction departs from the called germline gene at one end, perhaps through a read error. The V gene is TRDV1, the J gene TRDJ1; weak D call: TRDD3 (7 bases). The CDR3 is 25 residues long. Germline V CDR1 and CDR2: TSWWSYY, QGS. The CDR3 sequence is CAIGEQNWKYPYGGRGWGNTDKLIF. In nucleotides, the CDR3 is TGTGCTATTGGGGAACAAAATTGGAAATATCCCTACGGAGGGCGAGGGTGGGGGAACACCGATAAGCTCATCTTT.

A note on this clone: The junction departs from the called germline gene at one end, perhaps through a read error. CDR3 amino acids: CACDYWGRSLDTRHMFF. CDR3 nucleotide sequence: TGTGCCTGTGACTACTGGGGGAGATCCTTGGACACCCGACATATGTTTTTC. V is TRDV2 and J is TRDJ3, with 9 bases fitting TRDD3. CDR1 and CDR2 from the germline V gene are GEAIGNYY and EKD. CDR3 length: 17 amino acids.

This clone has just a few counts. The chain uses TRDV2 and TRDJ2; no clear D gene. Germline V CDR1 and CDR2: GEAIGNYY, EKD. CDR3 size: 16 residues. V lost 1 base, J lost 0 bases, and 11 bases lay in between. CDR3 nucleotide sequence: TGTGCCTGTGACACGTGGTTAGAGCCTTTGACAGCACAACTCTTCTTT. Its protein product is CACDTWLEPLTAQLFF.

This sequence joins TRDV3 and TRDJ1, with TRDD3 matching over 9 bases. There are 17 residues in the CDR3. J lost 4 bases, V lost 3 bases, and 18 bases had no gene match. From germline, CDR1 is TVYSNPD and CDR2 GDNSRS (reference sequence). The CDR3 here is CAFHEVLGEEYYDKLIF. The CDR3 nucleotides are TGTGCCTTCCATGAGGTACTGGGGGAAGAGTACTACGATAAACTCATCTTT. The full variable domain, in which reference TRDV3 and TRDJ1 provide the parts outside the CDR3, is CDKVTQSSPDQTVASGSEVVLLCTYDTVYSNPDLFWYRIRPDYSFQFVFYGDNSRSEGADFTQGRFSVKHILTQKAFHLVISPVRTEDSATYYCAFHEVLGEEYYDKLIFGKGTRVTVEP.

As regards this clone: With a much larger clone just one base away, this may be a read error. The same CDR3 also results from other DNA sequences found in this sample. The chain joins TRAV29/DV5 to TRDJ2; D unresolved. This CDR3 spans 15 amino acids. CDR1 NSMFDY and CDR2 ISSIKDK come from the germline V gene. The CDR3: CAASDGLFKTAQLFF. The CDR3 coding sequence is TGTGCAGCAAGCGACGGCCTGTTCAAGACAGCGCAACTCTTCTTT.

A word on this clone: A junction boundary mismatches the germline segment, possibly from a read error. The genes are TRDV2 and TRDJ1; D is uncertain. Because TCRdb records no J gene, it was assigned here through a match of the DNA to germline. Per the germline V gene, CDR1 is GEAIGNYY and CDR2 is EKD. This CDR3 is built from 13 residues. The chain's CDR3 is CACVTGDTDKLIF. DNA of the CDR3: TGTGCCTGTGTCACCGGGGACACCGATAAACTCATCTTT.

The chain has TRDV1 and TRDJ1; 12 bases are shared with TRDD3. The V gene's germline CDR1 is TSWWSYY and CDR2 QGS. The CDR3 runs 25 residues. Losses at the gene ends were 4 bases for V and 1 base for J; bases not matched to a gene: 31. CDR3 DNA sequence: TGTGCTCTTGGGGCCCCGGCCTCCCACTGGGGGATACAGGCTATGGGACCGGTTATCACCGATAAACTCATCTTT. Encoded protein: CALGAPASHWGIQAMGPVITDKLIF.

This clone was seen only a few times. The chain employs TRDV1 and TRDJ4, with 8 bases that match TRDD2. The CDR3 is made up of 19 amino acids. Trimming cost V 5 bases and J 1 base; bases outside gene matches: 21. Germline V lookup: CDR1 TSWWSYY, CDR2 QGS. The CDR3 reads CALGNESAFLSYPLRPLIF. The CDR3 DNA follows: TGTGCTCTTGGGAACGAGTCGGCCTTCCTAAGCTACCCGCTCAGACCCCTGATCTTT.

This chain links TRDV1 with TRDJ2; TRDD3 agrees at 11 bases. The J gene is not listed in TCRdb, so it was assigned here from a DNA match to germline. Germline loops: CDR1 TSWWSYY, CDR2 QGS. The CDR3 totals 22 residues. After removal of 5 bases from V and 7 bases from J, the junction contained 27 bases not matched to a gene. The CDR3 DNA reads as TGTGCTCTTGGGAGTCCCCGGGGTCCTACGGACTGGGGGATAATAGGGAAAGCACAACTCTTCTTT. Protein sequence: CALGSPRGPTDWGIIGKAQLFF.

The chain has TRDV1 and TRDJ1; D is uncertain. V lost 5 bases and J lost 3, with 19 bases in between. CDR1 and CDR2 (germline): TSWWSYY, QGS. The CDR3 length is 16 residues. CDR3 loop: CALGRLFVEWADKLIF. The CDR3 DNA follows: TGTGCTCTTGGGAGACTCTTTGTGGAATGGGCCGATAAACTCATCTTT.

Only a few counts were recorded for this clone. No DNA is shown, since the ends of the CDR3 on it are uncertain; the CDR3 is the one TCRdb lists. The chain employs TRAV29/DV5 and TRDJ1; TRDD3, the table's D call, lacks a check against the DNA. Germline V lookup: CDR1 NSMFDY, CDR2 ISSIKDK. The CDR3 length is 19 residues, termini included. The CDR3 protein is CSVLLCSKWRGYVADKLIF.

The chain combines TRDV3 with TRDJ1, with D perhaps TRDD3 (5 bases). TCRdb is silent on the J gene; assignment here came from matching the DNA to germline. CDR3 length equals 13 residues. Germline-derived CDR1 and CDR2 are TVYSNPD and GDNSRS (reference sequence). Trimming took off 2 bases at V and 0 bases at J, with 10 bases between the two ends. The CDR3 DNA is TGTGCCTTTGTACGGGGGGACACCGATAAACTCATCTTT. This encodes CAFVRGDTDKLIF.

This clone occurred a few times. The chain combines TRDV1 with TRDJ3, with TRDD3 matching over 11 bases. This CDR3 is built from 20 residues. J gave up 2 bases and V 0 bases, and 6 bases lay outside the gene matches. CDR1 and CDR2 (germline): TSWWSYY, QGS. DNA of the CDR3: TGTGCTCTTGGGGAACTCCTACTGGGGGATATGGCCTGGGACACCCGACAGATGTTTTTC. This gives the protein CALGELLLGDMAWDTRQMFF.

CDR3 loop: CALGESPIGGIREHPDKLIF. CDR3 coding DNA: TGTGCTCTTGGGGAAAGCCCTATCGGGGGGATACGCGAACACCCCGATAAACTCATCTTT. The chain has TRDV1 and TRDJ1; TRDD3 aligns across 10 bases. As TCRdb names no J gene, one was assigned here on the basis of a DNA match to germline. Losses at the gene ends were 2 bases for V and 3 bases for J; bases not matched to a gene: 18. The CDR3 length is 20 residues. CDR1 TSWWSYY and CDR2 QGS come from the germline V gene.

A few counts support this clone. One junction end disagrees with the germline gene, perhaps due to a read error. In the same sample, other DNA sequences code for this CDR3. The gene calls are TRDV2 and TRDJ3, with TRDD3 matching over 8 bases. CDR3 length: 18 residues. Germline-derived CDR1 and CDR2 are GEAIGNYY and EKD. The CDR3 spells CACDTGDISSWDTRQMFF. CDR3 nucleotide sequence: TGTGCCTGTGACACGGGGGATATTAGCTCCTGGGACACCCGGCAGATGTTTTTC.

This clone was counted a few times. The identical CDR3 is also encoded by other nucleotide sequences in the sample. V usage is TRDV2 and J usage is TRDJ3, with 8 positions matching TRDD3. Germline V gene lookup returns CDR1 GEAIGNYY and CDR2 EKD. With V trimmed by 0 bases and J by 0 bases, 12 bases remained unmatched. This CDR3 spans 21 amino acids. CDR3 residues: CACDTVLGVNKISWDTRQMFF. The CDR3 DNA sequence: TGTGCCTGTGACACCGTACTGGGGGTTAATAAAATCTCCTGGGACACCCGACAGATGTTTTTC.

CDR3 region: CALGGSRIKYDTSYWGILSLTAQLFF. The CDR3, as DNA: TGTGCTCTTGGGGGCTCTCGGATTAAGTATGACACTTCGTACTGGGGGATACTCTCTTTGACAGCACAACTCTTCTTT. This sequence joins TRDV1 and TRDJ2, with 12 bases fitting TRDD3. Germline matching of the DNA provided the J gene here, since TCRdb leaves it blank. V trimming: 4 bases; J trimming: 0 bases; junction bases outside the gene matches: 30. Per germline, CDR1 TSWWSYY and CDR2 QGS. CDR3 size: 26 residues.

By its share, this clone is medium-sized. This chain links TRDV1 with TRDJ1, with D perhaps matching TRDD3 (6 bases). V shed 5 bases and J shed 7 bases, with 23 bases lying between them. The CDR3 loop spans 16 amino acids. Germline V CDR1 and CDR2: TSWWSYY, QGS. This chain's CDR3 is CALGIGFPANWVKLIF. In nucleotides, the CDR3 is TGTGCTCTTGGGATCGGCTTCCCGGCGAACTGGGTTAAACTCATCTTT.

This clone was seen only a few times. The chain couples TRDV1 to TRDJ3, with D unclear. V dropped 0 bases and J dropped 2 bases, with 2 bases sitting between them. Looked up from germline, CDR1 is TSWWSYY and CDR2 is QGS. This CDR3 has 15 residues. For the CDR3, the DNA is TGTGCTCTTGGGGAACTACCCTGGGACACCCGACAGATGTTTTTC. This sequence encodes CALGELPWDTRQMFF.

About this clone itself: The junction departs from the called germline gene at one end, perhaps through a read error. Other DNA sequences in the same sample also yield this CDR3. The chain is built from TRDV1 and TRDJ1; 8 bases map to TRDD3. The CDR3 runs to 19 residues. In germline, CDR1 is TSWWSYY, CDR2 QGS. CDR3 protein: CALGELGIPYWGHTDKLIF. CDR3 in DNA: TGCGCTCTTGGGGAACTCGGAATTCCTTACTGGGGGCACACCGATAAACTCATCTTT.

A few counts support this clone. This chain uses TRDV1 with TRDJ1, with a possible D match to TRDD2 (6 bases). Germline V gene lookup returns CDR1 TSWWSYY and CDR2 QGS. V dropped 4 bases and J dropped 6 bases, with 39 bases sitting between them. The CDR3 runs 22 residues. The CDR3: CALGAALFLTPSNAVKAYKLIF. DNA of the CDR3: TGTGCTCTTGGGGCCGCCCTCTTCCTTACCCCATCAAACGCCGTTAAAGCATATAAACTCATCTTT.